This paragraph covers one T cell receptor beta chain sequence. There are a few counts of this clonotype. Its antigen is not yet known. No base quality information exists; no much larger clone differs at one position. The cysteine opens and the phenylalanine closes a CDR3 of 15 amino acids. Just the 45-base CDR3 DNA is kept, in frame starting at base 1. Trimming accounts for 7 bases at V and 5 bases at J, while the number of junction bases matched to no gene is 9. CDR1 MNHEY and CDR2 SVGAGI were looked up in the germline V gene. This record belongs to a study of blood T cells in healthy people across ages (dated by TCRdb to 2013 to 2016). Looking at the study overall: In model experiments, template switching captured about one uniquely barcoded TCR beta cDNA molecule for every two T cells. Age-related changes in TCR beta repertoire diversity were measured in the study by deep sequencing normalized with unique cDNA molecular identifiers. To avoid experimental bias, donors of different ages were spread randomly across the sequencing lanes. The study analyzed two additional independent replicas of 1 million unique cDNA reads from the same blood draw for two donors, one aged 18 to 29 and one aged 80 or older. Donors were grouped into four age groups: young (average approximately 16 years), middle-aged (39), aged (around 60) and long-lived (approximately 78).

Donors were 40 or so systemically healthy Caucasian individuals from Russia aged about 6 to 100 years. Each donor gave around 9 milliliters of peripheral blood, collected into EDTA-treated Vacutainer tubes. Ficoll-Paque density-gradient centrifugation was used to isolate PBMCs, with at least 6.5 million per sample. Total RNA, at least 6 micrograms per sample, was extracted from PBMCs with Trizol reagent. For every donor, an aliquot of PBMCs went through flow cytometry to measure the percentages of naive CD45RAhigh/CD27high T cells. Receptor libraries were prepared by 5' RACE. Instrument on record: Illumina HiSeq 2500. A second PCR of roughly 7 to 12 cycles was run with a J-beta primer mix and a sample-barcoded 5' primer. A unique molecular identifier was introduced onto each TCR beta cDNA molecule by a template-switch 5' adaptor carrying 12 random nucleotides. Each sample yielded at least 3 million CDR3-containing paired-end reads. The Mint cDNA synthesis kit, primed by a TRBC-specific oligonucleotide, was used to synthesize first-strand cDNA from all RNA. Following uracil-DNA glycosylase treatment, all cDNA underwent a first 18-cycle PCR with the universal primers M1SS and BC2_uni_R. On the authors' methods: Each sample was normalized by randomly selecting 1 million high-quality reads, each carrying a distinct molecular identifier. Instead of being binned into consensus sequences, reads with shared molecular identifiers were discarded. MiTCR, set to a Q25 quality threshold and the strictest error-elimination algorithm, was used for CDR3 identification, clonotype clustering and error correction. Lower-bound total TCR beta diversity was estimated with a nonparametric unseen species model using Euler transformation. In TCRdb, the public reads were trimmed at Q25 with fastp and aligned with MiXCR, with productive beta chains retained. Records with the same CDR3 protein are collapsed into one entry carrying the most frequent genes and DNA. The V and J calls and clone size come from TCRdb's table, not from the authors' own analysis. The sample table holds some 1,500,000 distinct CDR3 sequences, of which 35% to 45% were seen once. Roughly 3.7% of the sample is in the top ten clones.

What the work shows at the level of the full study, not this receptor alone: Estimates of total diversity from one million sequenced T cells were regarded as lower bounds and underestimates. Compared with the aged group, the long-lived group had more naive CD4+ T cells, fewer expanded clones and increased TCR diversity, a pattern suggesting age selection. Observed TCR beta diversity per million T cells fell roughly linearly with age, and a significant reduction was already apparent by age approximately 40. Observed TCR beta diversity correlated strongly with the percentage of naive T cells measured by flow cytometry. Because profiling used bulk unsorted PBMCs, naive and antigen-experienced compartments could not be compared conclusively. Because donor CMV infection status was unknown, age-related changes in expanded clonotypes were potentially confounded.

This clonotype originated in a woman under 30 in good health. The specimen sequenced was blood. Rearrangement joined TRBV6-5 to TRBJ2-3, with 10 junctional bases fitting TRBD2. The nucleotide sequence is given as TGTGCCAGCACCATCAGCGGGGGGGCAAGAGATACGCAGTATTTT. Its product reads: CASTISGGARDTQYF.